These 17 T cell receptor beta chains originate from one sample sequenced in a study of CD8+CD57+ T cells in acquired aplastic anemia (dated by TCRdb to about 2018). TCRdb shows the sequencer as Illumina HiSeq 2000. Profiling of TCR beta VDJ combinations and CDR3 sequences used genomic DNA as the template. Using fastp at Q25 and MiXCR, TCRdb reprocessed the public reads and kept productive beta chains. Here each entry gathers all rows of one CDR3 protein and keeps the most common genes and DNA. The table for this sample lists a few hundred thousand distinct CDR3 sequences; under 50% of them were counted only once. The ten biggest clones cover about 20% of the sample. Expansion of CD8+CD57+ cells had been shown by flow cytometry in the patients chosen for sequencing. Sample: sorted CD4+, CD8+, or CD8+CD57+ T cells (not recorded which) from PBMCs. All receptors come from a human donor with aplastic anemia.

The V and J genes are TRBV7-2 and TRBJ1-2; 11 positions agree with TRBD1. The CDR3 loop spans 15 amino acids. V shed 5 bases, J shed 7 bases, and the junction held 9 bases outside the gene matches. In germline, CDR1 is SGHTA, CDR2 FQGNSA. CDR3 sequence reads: CASSHRTGGVGGYTF. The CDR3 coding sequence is TGTGCCAGCAGCCACCGGACAGGGGGCGTCGGTGGCTACACCTTC.

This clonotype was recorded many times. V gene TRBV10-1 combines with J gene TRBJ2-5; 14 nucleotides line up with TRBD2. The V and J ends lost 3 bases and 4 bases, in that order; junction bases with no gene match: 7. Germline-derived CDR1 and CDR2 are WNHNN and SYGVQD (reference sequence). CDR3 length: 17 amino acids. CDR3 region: CASSDRLAGGEGETQYF. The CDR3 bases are TGCGCCAGCAGTGACCGACTAGCGGGGGGGGAAGGAGAGACCCAGTACTTC.

The chain's CDR3 is CASSYGEDSVVPQHF. DNA for the CDR3: TGTGCCAGCAGTTACGGGGAGGACAGTGTAGTGCCCCAGCATTTT. The chain joins TRBV6-6 to TRBJ1-5; a weak D match, TRBD1 (6 bases). Trimming took 2 bases from V and 9 from J, leaving 17 bases between them. Germline V gene lookup returns CDR1 MNHNY and CDR2 SVGAGI (reference sequence). The CDR3 extends over 15 amino acids.

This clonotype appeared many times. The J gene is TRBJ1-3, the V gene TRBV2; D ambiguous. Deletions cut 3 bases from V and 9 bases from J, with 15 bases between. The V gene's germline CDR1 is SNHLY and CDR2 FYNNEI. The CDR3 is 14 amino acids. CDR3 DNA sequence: TGTGCCAGCAGTGAGAGAGTTGACACGGCCACCATATATTTT. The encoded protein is CASSERVDTATIYF.

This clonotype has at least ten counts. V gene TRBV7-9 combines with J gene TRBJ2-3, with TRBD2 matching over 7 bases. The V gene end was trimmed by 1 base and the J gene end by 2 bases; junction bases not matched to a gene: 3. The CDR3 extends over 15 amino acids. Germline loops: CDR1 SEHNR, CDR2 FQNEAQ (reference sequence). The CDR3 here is CASSLVAGLTDTQYF. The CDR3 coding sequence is TGTGCCAGCAGCTTAGTAGCGGGTCTCACAGATACGCAGTATTTT.

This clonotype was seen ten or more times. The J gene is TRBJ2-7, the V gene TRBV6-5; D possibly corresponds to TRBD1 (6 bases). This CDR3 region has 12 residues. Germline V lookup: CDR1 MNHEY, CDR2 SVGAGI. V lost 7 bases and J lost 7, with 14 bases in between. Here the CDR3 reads CASTRGPGEQYF. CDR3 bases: TGTGCCAGCACCAGGGGCCCGGGAGAGCAGTACTTC.

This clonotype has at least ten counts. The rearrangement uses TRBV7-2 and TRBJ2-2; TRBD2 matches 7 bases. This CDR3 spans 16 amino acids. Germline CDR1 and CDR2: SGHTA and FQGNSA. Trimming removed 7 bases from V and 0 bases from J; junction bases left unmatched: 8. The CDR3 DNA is TGTGCCAGCACATCGTTCGCGGGGGCGAACACCGGGGAGCTGTTTTTT. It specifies CASTSFAGANTGELFF.

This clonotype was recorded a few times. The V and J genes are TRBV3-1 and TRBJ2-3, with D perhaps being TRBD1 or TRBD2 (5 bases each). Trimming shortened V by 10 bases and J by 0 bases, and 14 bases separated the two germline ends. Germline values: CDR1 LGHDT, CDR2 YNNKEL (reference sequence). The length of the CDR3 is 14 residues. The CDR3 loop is CATSGTASTDTQYF. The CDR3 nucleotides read TGTGCCACCTCCGGGACCGCCAGCACAGATACGCAGTATTTT.

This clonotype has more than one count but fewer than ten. The CDR3 DNA is TGTGCCAGCACCCCCGGGTCGCAGCATTTT. Translation gives CASTPGSQHF. The chain combines TRBV2 with TRBJ1-5; D not certain. The CDR3 is 10 residues long. The V end was cut by 7 bases, the J end by 13 bases, with 11 bases between. The germline CDR1 and CDR2 sequences are SNHLY and FYNNEI.

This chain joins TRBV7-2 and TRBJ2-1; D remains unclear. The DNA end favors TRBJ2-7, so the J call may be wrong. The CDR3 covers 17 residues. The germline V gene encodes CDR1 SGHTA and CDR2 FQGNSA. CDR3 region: CASSLTRRSSYGYEQYF. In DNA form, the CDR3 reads TGTGCCAGCAGCTTGACCAGGCGCTCTTCCTATGGCTACGAGCAGTACTTC.

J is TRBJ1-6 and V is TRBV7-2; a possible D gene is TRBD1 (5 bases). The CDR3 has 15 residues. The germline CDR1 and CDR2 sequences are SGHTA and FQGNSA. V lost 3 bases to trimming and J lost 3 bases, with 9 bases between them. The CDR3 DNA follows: TGTGCCAGCAGCTTTGGGGGTGGCTATAATTCACCCCTCCACTTT. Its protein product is CASSFGGGYNSPLHF.

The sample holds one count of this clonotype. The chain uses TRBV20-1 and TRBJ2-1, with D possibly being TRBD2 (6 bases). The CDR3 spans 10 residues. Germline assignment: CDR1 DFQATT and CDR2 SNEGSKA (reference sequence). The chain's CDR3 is CKRGGREQFF. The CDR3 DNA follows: TGCAAGAGGGGAGGAAGGGAGCAGTTCTTC.

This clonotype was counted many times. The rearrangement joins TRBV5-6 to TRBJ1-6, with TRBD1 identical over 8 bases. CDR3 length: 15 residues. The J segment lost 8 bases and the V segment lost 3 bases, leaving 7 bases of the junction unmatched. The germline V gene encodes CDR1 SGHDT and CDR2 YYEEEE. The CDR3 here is CASSSRRQGYSPLHF. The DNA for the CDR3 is TGTGCCAGCAGCTCCCGGCGACAGGGGTATTCACCCCTCCACTTT.

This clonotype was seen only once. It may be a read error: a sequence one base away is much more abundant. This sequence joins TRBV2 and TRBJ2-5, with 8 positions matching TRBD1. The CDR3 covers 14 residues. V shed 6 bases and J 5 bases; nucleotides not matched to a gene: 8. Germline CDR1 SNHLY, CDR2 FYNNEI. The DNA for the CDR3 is TGTGCCAGCAGGATCCGACAGGGGAGGGAGACCCAGTACTTC. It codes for CASRIRQGRETQYF.

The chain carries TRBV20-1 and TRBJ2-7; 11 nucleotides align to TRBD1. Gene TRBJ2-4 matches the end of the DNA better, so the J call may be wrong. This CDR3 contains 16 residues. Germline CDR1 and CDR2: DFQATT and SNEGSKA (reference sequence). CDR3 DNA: TGCAGTGCTAGAGACCCGGGACAGGGGGGCGGAAACATTCAGTACTTC. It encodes CSARDPGQGGGNIQYF.

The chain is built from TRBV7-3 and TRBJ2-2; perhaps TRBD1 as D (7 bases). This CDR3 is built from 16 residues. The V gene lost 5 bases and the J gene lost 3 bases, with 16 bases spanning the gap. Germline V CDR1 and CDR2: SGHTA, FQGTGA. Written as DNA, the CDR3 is TGTGCCAGCAGCCTCCAAGGAGGGGGCTACACCGGGGAGCTGTTTTTT. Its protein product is CASSLQGGGYTGELFF. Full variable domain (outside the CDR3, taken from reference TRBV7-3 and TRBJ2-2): GAGVSQTPSNKVTEKGKYVELRCDPISGHTALYWYRQSLGQGPEFLIYFQGTGAADDSGLPNDRFFAVRPEGSVSTLKIQRTERGDSAVYLCASSLQGGGYTGELFFGEGSRLTVL.

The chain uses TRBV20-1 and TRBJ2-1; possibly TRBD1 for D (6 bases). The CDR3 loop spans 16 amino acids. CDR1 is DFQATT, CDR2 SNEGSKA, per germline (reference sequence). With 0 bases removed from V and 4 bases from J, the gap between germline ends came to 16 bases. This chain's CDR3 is CSARDVGQGRYNEQFF. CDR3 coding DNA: TGCAGTGCTAGAGATGTGGGGCAGGGGCGGTACAATGAGCAGTTCTTC.